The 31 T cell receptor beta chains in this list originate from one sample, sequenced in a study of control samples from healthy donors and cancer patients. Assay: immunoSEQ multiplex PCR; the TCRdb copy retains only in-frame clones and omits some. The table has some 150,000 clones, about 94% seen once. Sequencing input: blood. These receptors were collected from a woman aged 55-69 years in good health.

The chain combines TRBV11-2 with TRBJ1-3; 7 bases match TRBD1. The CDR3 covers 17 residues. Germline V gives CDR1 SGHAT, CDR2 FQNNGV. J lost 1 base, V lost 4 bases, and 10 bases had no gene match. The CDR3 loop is CASSSLRTGPSGNTIYF. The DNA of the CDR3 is TGTGCCAGCAGCTCCCTCCGGACAGGTCCGTCTGGAAACACCATATATTTT.

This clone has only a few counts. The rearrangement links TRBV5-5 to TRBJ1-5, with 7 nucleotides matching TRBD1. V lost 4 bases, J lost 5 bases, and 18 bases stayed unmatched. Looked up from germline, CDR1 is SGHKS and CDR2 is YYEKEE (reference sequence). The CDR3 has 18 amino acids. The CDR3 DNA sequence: TGTGCCAGCAGCCTCCCCCGCGAACCGACAGGGCGCGATCAGCCCCAGCATTTT. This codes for CASSLPREPTGRDQPQHF.

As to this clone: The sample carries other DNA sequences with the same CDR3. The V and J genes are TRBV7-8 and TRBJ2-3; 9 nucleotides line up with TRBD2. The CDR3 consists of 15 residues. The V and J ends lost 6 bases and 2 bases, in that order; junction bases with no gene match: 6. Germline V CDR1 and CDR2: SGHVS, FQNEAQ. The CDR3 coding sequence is TGTGCCAGCAGGGGGCGGGGGGGCACCACAGATACGCAGTATTTT. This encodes CASRGRGGTTDTQYF. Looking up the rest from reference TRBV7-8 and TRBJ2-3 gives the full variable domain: GAGVSQSPRYKVAKRGQDVALRCDPISGHVSLFWYQQALGQGPEFLTYFQNEAQLDKSGLPSDRFFAERPEGSVSTLKIQRTQQEDSAVYLCASRGRGGTTDTQYFGPGTRLTVL.

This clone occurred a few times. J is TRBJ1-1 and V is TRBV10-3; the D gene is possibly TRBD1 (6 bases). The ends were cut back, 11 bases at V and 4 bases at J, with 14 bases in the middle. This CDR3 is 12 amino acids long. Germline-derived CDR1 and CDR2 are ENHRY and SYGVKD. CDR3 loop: CAARGSGTEAFF. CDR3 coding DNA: TGTGCCGCCAGGGGCTCGGGCACTGAAGCTTTCTTT.

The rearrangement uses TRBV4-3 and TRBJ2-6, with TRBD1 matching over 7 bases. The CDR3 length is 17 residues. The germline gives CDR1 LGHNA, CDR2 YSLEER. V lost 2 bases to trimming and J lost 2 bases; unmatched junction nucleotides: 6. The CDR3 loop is CASSQYYRGTGANVLTF. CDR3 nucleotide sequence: TGCGCCAGCAGCCAATACTACAGGGGCACTGGGGCCAACGTCCTGACTTTC.

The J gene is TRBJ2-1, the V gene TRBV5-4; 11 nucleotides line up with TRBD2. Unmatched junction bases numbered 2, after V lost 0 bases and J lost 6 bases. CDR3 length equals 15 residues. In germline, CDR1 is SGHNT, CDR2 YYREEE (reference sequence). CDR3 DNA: TGTGCCAGCAGCTTGGGACTAGCGGGGTTCAATGAGCAGTTCTTC. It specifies CASSLGLAGFNEQFF. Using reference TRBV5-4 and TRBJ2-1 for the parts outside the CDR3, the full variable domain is ETGVTQSPTHLIKTRGQQVTLRCSSQSGHNTVSWYQQALGQGPQFIFQYYREEENGRGNFPPRFSGLQFPNYSSELNVNALELDDSALYLCASSLGLAGFNEQFFGPGTRLTVL.

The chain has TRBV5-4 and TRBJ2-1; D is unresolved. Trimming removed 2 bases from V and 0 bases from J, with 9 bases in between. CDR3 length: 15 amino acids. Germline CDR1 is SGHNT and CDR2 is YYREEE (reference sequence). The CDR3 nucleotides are TGTGCCAGCAGCTTTGGTGGAAACTCCTACAATGAGCAGTTCTTC. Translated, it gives CASSFGGNSYNEQFF.

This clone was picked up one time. The CDR3, as DNA: TGCGCCAGCAGCACCGGAGGGGACTATGGCTACACCTTC. Its translation is CASSTGGDYGYTF. This chain joins TRBV5-1 and TRBJ1-2; possible D gene TRBD1, 5 bases. Germline CDR1 reads SGHRS; CDR2 reads YFSETQ. The CDR3 length is 13 residues. The ends were cut back, 4 bases at V and 3 bases at J, with 10 bases in the middle. Drawing the rest from reference TRBV5-1 and TRBJ1-2, the complete variable domain is KAGVTQTPRYLIKTRGQQVTLSCSPISGHRSVSWYQQTPGQGLQFLFEYFSETQRNKGNFPGRFSGRQFSNSRSEMNVSTLELGDSALYLCASSTGGDYGYTFGSGTRLTVV.

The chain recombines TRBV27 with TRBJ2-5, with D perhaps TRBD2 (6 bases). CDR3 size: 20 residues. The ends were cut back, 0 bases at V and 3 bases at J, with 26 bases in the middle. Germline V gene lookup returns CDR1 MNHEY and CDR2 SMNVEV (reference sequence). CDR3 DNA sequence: TGTGCCAGCAGTTTATCTATCCCTAACCCGGGAGTAGGAAGAAAAGAGACCCAGTACTTC. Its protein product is CASSLSIPNPGVGRKETQYF.

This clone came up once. The CDR3: CASSQDSPLHF. DNA of the CDR3: TGTGCCAGCAGCCAAGATTCACCCCTCCACTTT. V is TRBV3-1 (or the pseudogene TRBV3-2) and J is TRBJ1-6; D is unresolved. Germline loops: CDR1 LGHDT, CDR2 YNNKEL (reference sequence). There are 11 residues in the CDR3. Trimming removed 0 bases at V and 9 bases at J, with 0 bases between.

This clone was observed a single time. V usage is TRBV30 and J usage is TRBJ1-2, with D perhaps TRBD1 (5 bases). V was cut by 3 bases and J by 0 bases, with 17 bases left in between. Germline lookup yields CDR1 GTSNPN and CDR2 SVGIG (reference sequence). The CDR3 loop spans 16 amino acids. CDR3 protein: CAWRPSGDRTNYGYTF. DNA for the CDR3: TGTGCCTGGAGACCAAGTGGGGACCGAACTAACTATGGCTACACCTTC.

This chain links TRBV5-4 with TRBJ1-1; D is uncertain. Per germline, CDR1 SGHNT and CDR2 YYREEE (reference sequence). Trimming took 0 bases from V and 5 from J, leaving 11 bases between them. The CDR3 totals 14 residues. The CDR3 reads CASSLGGGWTEAFF. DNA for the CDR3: TGTGCCAGCAGCTTGGGGGGAGGATGGACTGAAGCTTTCTTT.

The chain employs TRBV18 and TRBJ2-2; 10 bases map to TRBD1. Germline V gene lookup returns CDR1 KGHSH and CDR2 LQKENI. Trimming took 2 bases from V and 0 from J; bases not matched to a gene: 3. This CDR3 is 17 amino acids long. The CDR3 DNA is TGTGCCAGCTCACCAATGACAGGGGGCGCGAACACCGGGGAGCTGTTTTTT. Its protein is CASSPMTGGANTGELFF. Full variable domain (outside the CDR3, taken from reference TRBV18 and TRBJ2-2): NAGVMQNPRHLVRRRGQEARLRCSPMKGHSHVYWYRQLPEEGLKFMVYLQKENIIDESGMPKERFSAEFPKEGPSILRIQQVVRGDSAAYFCASSPMTGGANTGELFFGEGSRLTVL.

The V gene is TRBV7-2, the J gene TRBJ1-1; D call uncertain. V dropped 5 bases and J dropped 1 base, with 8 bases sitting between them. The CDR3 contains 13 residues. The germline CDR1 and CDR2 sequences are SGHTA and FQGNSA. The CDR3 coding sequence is TGTGCCAGCAGCGTGACGTGGAACACTGAAGCTTTCTTT. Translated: CASSVTWNTEAFF.

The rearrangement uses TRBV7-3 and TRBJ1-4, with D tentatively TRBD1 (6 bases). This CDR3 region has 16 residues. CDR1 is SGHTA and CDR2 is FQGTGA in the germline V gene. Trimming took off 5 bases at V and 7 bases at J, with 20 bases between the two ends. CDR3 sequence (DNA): TGTGCCAGCAGCCCTCCGAGAACAGGGTCGGGTGAAAAACTGTTTTTT. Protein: CASSPPRTGSGEKLFF. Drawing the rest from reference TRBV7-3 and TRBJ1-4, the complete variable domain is GAGVSQTPSNKVTEKGKYVELRCDPISGHTALYWYRQSLGQGPEFLIYFQGTGAADDSGLPNDRFFAVRPEGSVSTLKIQRTERGDSAVYLCASSPPRTGSGEKLFFGSGTQLSVL.

The CDR3: CASSAWTAGGNSPLHF. CDR3 DNA: TGTGCCAGCAGCGCCTGGACAGCGGGTGGTAATTCACCCCTCCACTTT. The chain recombines TRBV9 with TRBJ1-6, with D possibly matching TRBD1 (6 bases). Germline CDR1 reads SGDLS; CDR2 reads YYNGEE. The CDR3 has 16 residues. V gave up 3 bases and J gave up 6 bases, with 16 bases separating them.

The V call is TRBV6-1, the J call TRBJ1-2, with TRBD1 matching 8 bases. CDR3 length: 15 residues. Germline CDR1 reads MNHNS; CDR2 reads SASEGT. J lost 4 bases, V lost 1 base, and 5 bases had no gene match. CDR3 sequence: CASSEGDRGPYGYTF. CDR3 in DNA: TGTGCCAGCAGTGAAGGTGACAGGGGTCCCTATGGCTACACCTTC.

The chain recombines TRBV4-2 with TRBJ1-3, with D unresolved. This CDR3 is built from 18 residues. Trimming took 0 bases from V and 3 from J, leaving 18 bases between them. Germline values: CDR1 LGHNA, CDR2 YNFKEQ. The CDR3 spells CASSQDYGSRFFGNTIYF. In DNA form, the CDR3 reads TGTGCCAGCAGCCAAGATTATGGGAGTCGGTTCTTTGGAAACACCATATATTTT.

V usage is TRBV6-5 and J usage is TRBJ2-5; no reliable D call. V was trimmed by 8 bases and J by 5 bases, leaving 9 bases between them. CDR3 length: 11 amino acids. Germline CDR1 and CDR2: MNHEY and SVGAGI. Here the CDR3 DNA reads TGTGCCAGCGCTATTCTGGAGACCCAGTACTTC. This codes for CASAILETQYF.

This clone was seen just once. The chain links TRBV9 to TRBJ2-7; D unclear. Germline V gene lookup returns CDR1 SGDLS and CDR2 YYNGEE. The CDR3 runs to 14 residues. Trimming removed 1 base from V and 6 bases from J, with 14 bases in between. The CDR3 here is CASSVSGVVGEQYF. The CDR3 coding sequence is TGTGCCAGCAGCGTATCTGGAGTGGTGGGCGAGCAGTACTTC.

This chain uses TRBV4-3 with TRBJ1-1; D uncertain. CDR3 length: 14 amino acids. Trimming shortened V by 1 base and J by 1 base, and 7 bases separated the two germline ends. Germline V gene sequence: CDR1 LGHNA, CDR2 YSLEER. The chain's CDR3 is CASSQGAENTEAFF. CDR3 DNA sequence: TGCGCCAGCAGCCAAGGAGCAGAGAACACTGAAGCTTTCTTT.

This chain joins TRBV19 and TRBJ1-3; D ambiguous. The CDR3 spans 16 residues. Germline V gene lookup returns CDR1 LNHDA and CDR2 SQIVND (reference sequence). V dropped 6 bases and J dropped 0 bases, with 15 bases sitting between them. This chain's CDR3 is CASRNLGRTSGNTIYF. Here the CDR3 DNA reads TGTGCCAGTAGAAACTTGGGCAGGACCTCTGGAAACACCATATATTTT.

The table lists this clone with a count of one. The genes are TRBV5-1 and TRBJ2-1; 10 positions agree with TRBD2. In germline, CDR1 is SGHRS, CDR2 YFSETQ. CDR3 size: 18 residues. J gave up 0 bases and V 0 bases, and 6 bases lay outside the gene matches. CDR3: CASSLVSASGGSYNEQFF. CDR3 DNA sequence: TGCGCCAGCAGCTTGGTATCGGCTAGCGGGGGCTCCTACAATGAGCAGTTCTTC. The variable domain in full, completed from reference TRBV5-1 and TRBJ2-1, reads KAGVTQTPRYLIKTRGQQVTLSCSPISGHRSVSWYQQTPGQGLQFLFEYFSETQRNKGNFPGRFSGRQFSNSRSEMNVSTLELGDSALYLCASSLVSASGGSYNEQFFGPGTRLTVL.

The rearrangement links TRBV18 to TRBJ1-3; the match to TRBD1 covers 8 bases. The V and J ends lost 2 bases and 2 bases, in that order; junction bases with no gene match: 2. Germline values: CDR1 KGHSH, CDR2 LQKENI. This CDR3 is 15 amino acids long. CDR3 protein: CASSPVRGPGNTIYF. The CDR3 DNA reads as TGTGCCAGCTCACCAGTCAGGGGGCCTGGAAACACCATATATTTT.

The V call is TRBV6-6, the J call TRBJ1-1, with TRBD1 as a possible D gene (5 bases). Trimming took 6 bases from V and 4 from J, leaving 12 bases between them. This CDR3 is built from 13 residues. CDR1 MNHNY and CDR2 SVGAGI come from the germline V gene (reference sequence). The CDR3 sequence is CASRPTGPTEAFF. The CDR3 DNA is TGTGCCAGCAGGCCTACAGGTCCCACTGAAGCTTTCTTT.

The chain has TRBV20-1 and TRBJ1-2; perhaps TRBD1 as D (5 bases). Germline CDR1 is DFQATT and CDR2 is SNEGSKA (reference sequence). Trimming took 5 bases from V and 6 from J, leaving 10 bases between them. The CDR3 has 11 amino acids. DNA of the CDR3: TGCAGTGCTTCCCAGGGAAATGGCTACACCTTC. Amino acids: CSASQGNGYTF.

The CDR3 coding sequence is TGTGCCAGTAGTATGTCAGGTGGGAGAGAGACCCAGTACTTC. Protein product: CASSMSGGRETQYF. The J gene is TRBJ2-5, the V gene TRBV19; tentatively, D is TRBD2 (5 bases). Per germline, CDR1 LNHDA and CDR2 SQIVND (reference sequence). This CDR3 has 14 residues. The ends were cut back, 3 bases at V and 4 bases at J, with 12 bases in the middle.

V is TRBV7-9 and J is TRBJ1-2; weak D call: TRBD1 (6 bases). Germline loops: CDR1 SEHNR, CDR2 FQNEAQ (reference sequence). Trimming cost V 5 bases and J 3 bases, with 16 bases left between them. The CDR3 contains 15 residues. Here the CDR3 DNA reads TGTGCCAGCAGCCCTCTGACAGGCCACGACTATGGCTACACCTTC. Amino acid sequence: CASSPLTGHDYGYTF.

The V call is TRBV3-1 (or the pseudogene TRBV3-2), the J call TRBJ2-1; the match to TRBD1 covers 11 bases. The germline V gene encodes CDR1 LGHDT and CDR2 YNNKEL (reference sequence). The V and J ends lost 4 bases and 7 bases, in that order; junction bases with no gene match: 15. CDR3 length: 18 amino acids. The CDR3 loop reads CASSPVLGQGETMNEQFF. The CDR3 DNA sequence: TGTGCCAGCAGCCCCGTCCTGGGACAGGGGGAGACCATGAATGAGCAGTTCTTC.

CDR3 region: CASSGEVHGPQHF. The DNA for the CDR3 is TGTGCCAGCAGTGGGGAGGTGCACGGGCCCCAGCATTTT. The chain uses TRBV6-4 and TRBJ1-5; no firm D call. Trimming removed 4 bases from V and 9 bases from J, with 13 bases in between. From germline, CDR1 is MRHNA and CDR2 SNTAGT. This CDR3 has 13 amino acids.

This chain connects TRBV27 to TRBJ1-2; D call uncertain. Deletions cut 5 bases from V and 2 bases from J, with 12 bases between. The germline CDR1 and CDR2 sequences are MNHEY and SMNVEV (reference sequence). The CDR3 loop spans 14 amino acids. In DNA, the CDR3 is TGTGCCAGCAGTCCCCGGGAGGCCAACTATGGCTACACCTTC. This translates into CASSPREANYGYTF.